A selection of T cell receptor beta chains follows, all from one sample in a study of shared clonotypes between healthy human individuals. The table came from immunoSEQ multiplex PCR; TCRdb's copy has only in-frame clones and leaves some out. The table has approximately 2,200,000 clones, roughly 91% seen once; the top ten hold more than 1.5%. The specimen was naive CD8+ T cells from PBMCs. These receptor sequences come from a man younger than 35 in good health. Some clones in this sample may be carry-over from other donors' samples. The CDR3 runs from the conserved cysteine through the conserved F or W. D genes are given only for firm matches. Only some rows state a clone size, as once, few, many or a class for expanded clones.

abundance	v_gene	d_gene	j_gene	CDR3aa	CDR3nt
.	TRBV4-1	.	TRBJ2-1	CASSQEGPTYNEQFF	TGCGCCAGCAGTCAGGAGGGCCCCACCTACAATGAGCAGTTCTTC
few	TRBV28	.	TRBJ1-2	CASSPPSSYGYTF	TGTGCCAGCAGTCCCCCCAGTTCGTATGGCTACACCTTC
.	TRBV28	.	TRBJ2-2	CASSLYPAQGPSNTGELFF	TGTGCCAGCAGTTTATACCCGGCGCAGGGGCCTTCGAACACCGGGGAGCTGTTTTTT
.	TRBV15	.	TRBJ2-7	CATSRASIRGLYEQYF	TGTGCCACCAGCAGAGCGTCAATCCGGGGGTTGTACGAGCAGTACTTC
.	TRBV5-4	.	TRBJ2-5	CASSPDSRAETQYF	TGTGCCAGCAGCCCGGACTCGAGGGCGGAGACCCAGTACTTC
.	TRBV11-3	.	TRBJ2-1	CASSFGGDNYNEQFF	TGTGCCAGCAGCTTTGGAGGGGACAACTACAATGAGCAGTTCTTC
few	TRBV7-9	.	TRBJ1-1	CASSFENTEAFF	TGTGCCAGCAGCTTCGAGAACACTGAAGCTTTCTTT
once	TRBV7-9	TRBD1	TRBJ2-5	CASSTRQGQETQYF	TGTGCCAGCAGCACGAGACAGGGGCAAGAGACCCAGTACTTC
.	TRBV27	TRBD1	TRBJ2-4	CASSTGRDREPKNIQYF	TGTGCCAGCAGTACAGGCCGGGACAGAGAACCCAAAAACATTCAGTACTTC
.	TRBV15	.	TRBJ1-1	CATSHLAATEAFF	TGTGCCACCAGTCACCTGGCGGCCACTGAAGCTTTCTTT
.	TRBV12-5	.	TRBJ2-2	CVREPSNTGELFF	TGTGTTCGCGAACCGTCGAACACCGGGGAGCTGTTTTTT
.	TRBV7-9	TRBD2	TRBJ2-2	CASSLRLAVDTGELFF	TGTGCCAGCAGCCTACGACTAGCAGTCGACACCGGGGAGCTGTTTTTT
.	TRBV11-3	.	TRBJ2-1	CASSPPKGSSYNEQFF	TGTGCCAGCAGCCCTCCTAAGGGGAGCTCCTACAATGAGCAGTTCTTC
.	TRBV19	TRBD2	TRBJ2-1	CASSIGLAGNNEQFF	TGTGCCAGTAGTATTGGTCTAGCGGGAAACAATGAGCAGTTCTTC
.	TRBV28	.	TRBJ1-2	CASSFDTSFYGYTF	TGTGCCAGCAGTTTCGACACATCTTTCTATGGCTACACCTTC
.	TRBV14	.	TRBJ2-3	CASSLITDTQYF	TGTGCCAGCAGCCTAATCACAGATACGCAGTATTTT
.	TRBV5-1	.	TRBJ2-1	CASSPRVGSYNEQFF	TGCGCCAGCAGCCCCAGGGTCGGGTCCTACAATGAGCAGTTCTTC
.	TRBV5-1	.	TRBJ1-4	CASSLLQNNEKLFF	TGCGCCAGCAGCTTGCTACAGAATAATGAAAAACTGTTTTTT
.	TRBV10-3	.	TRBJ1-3	CAISKKSQESGRNTIYF	TGTGCCATCAGCAAAAAGTCACAGGAAAGCGGCCGAAACACCATATATTTT
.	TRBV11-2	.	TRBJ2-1	CASSVKAGEAGGYYNEQFF	TGTGCCAGCAGCGTTAAGGCAGGGGAGGCTGGTGGGTACTACAATGAGCAGTTCTTC